The rows below give T cell receptor beta chains drawn from one sample of a study of CD8+ T cells in alopecia areata. Clones were read by immunoSEQ multiplex PCR, and TCRdb kept only the in-frame ones, dropping some. The repertoire holds 250,000 to 350,000 clones, with 60% as singletons. Sequenced material: CD4+ T cells sorted from blood, taken between weeks 51 and 54, from a patient treated with tofacitinib. These TCRs come from a human donor with alopecia areata. CDR3s include the opening cysteine and the closing phenylalanine or tryptophan. A D gene is named only where the DNA matches it firmly. Size tells how often a clone was seen (once, few, many) or the class of an expanded clone, and some rows leave it out.

few,TRBV19,TRBJ2-4,TRBD1,CASAPLDRELAKNIQYF,TGTGCCAGTGCACCCTTGGACAGGGAGCTAGCCAAAAACATTCAGTACTTC
few,TRBV18,TRBJ1-5,TRBD1,CASSPGQGNQPQHF,TGTGCCAGCTCACCGGGACAGGGGAATCAGCCCCAGCATTTT
.,TRBV6-5,TRBJ2-5,TRBD1,CASSRPGTGEETQYF,TGTGCCAGCAGCCGCCCCGGGACAGGCGAAGAGACCCAGTACTTC
.,TRBV5-1,TRBJ2-5,.,CASSLAATNKETQYF,TGCGCCAGCAGCTTGGCGGCTACGAATAAAGAGACCCAGTACTTC
.,TRBV13,TRBJ1-6,.,CASSELRGPLHF,TGTGCCAGCAGCGAGCTCAGGGGTCCCCTCCACTTT
few,TRBV7-2,TRBJ2-7,.,CASSLGSPGSYEQYF,TGTGCCAGCAGCTTAGGCTCCCCTGGCTCGTACGAGCAGTACTTC
.,TRBV19,TRBJ1-1,TRBD1,CASWGTDNTEAFF,TGTGCCAGTTGGGGGACAGATAACACTGAAGCTTTCTTT
few,TRBV27,TRBJ1-6,.,CASSPKGDRGLHF,TGTGCCAGCAGCCCCAAGGGGGACCGCGGACTCCACTTT
.,TRBV4-2,TRBJ2-2,TRBD2,CASSQGPGLAGMGDTGELFF,TGTGCCAGCAGCCAAGGTCCCGGTCTAGCGGGGATGGGGGACACCGGGGAGCTGTTTTTT
few,TRBV28,TRBJ1-3,TRBD1,CASNRDRGSSGNTIYF,TGTGCCAGCAACCGGGACAGGGGTTCCTCTGGAAACACCATATATTTT
.,TRBV4-2,TRBJ1-6,.,CASSQGENNSPLHF,TGTGCCAGCAGCCAGGGGGAGAATAATTCACCCCTCCACTTT
few,TRBV19,TRBJ1-5,.,CASSILAGQQPQHF,TGTGCCAGTAGTATATTAGCAGGTCAGCAGCCCCAGCATTTT
.,TRBV5-1,TRBJ1-2,TRBD1,CASSWTGESGYGYTF,TGCGCCAGCAGCTGGACAGGGGAGAGTGGGTATGGCTACACCTTC
.,TRBV29-1,TRBJ1-2,.,CSVKQIYGYTF,TGCAGCGTTAAACAGATCTATGGCTACACCTTC
.,TRBV9,TRBJ2-7,.,CASSPIGTYEQYF,TGTGCCAGCAGCCCCATAGGGACCTACGAGCAGTACTTC
.,TRBV7-9,TRBJ2-3,.,CASSSTADTQYF,TGTGCCAGCAGCTCAACAGCAGATACGCAGTATTTT
.,TRBV5-4,TRBJ2-7,.,CASSLAITDGAYEQYF,TGTGCCAGCAGCTTGGCTATCACGGACGGAGCCTACGAGCAGTACTTC
.,TRBV29-1,TRBJ1-1,TRBD1,CSGKGQANTEAFF,TGCAGCGGTAAGGGACAGGCGAACACTGAAGCTTTCTTT
.,TRBV11-2,TRBJ1-1,.,CASSSRGGIPNTEAFF,TGTGCCAGCAGCTCCCGGGGGGGCATTCCGAACACTGAAGCTTTCTTT
.,TRBV12-5,TRBJ2-3,TRBD2,CASGLVPRGVPTDTQYF,TGTGCTAGTGGTTTGGTACCTCGGGGGGTCCCCACAGATACGCAGTATTTT
.,TRBV25-1,TRBJ1-1,TRBD1,CASRAGTGETEAFF,TGTGCCAGCAGGGCCGGGACAGGGGAGACTGAAGCTTTCTTT
.,TRBV7-9,TRBJ1-2,.,CASSSDGGGYTF,TGTGCCAGCAGCTCCGACGGGGGCGGCTACACCTTC
.,TRBV10-3,TRBJ2-7,.,CAISERVFSYEQYF,TGTGCCATCAGTGAAAGGGTATTCTCCTACGAGCAGTACTTC
.,TRBV29-1,TRBJ2-7,.,CSVGGSSYEQYF,TGCAGCGTTGGGGGGAGCTCCTACGAGCAGTACTTC
once,TRBV5-1,TRBJ2-3,.,CASRLSGSSRDTQYF,TGCGCCAGCAGGCTTAGCGGCTCTTCACGTGATACGCAGTATTTT
.,TRBV27,TRBJ2-7,TRBD1,CASSLTGTGINEQYF,TGTGCCAGCAGTTTGACGGGGACAGGGATCAACGAGCAGTACTTC
.,TRBV4-3,TRBJ2-2,.,CASSQAFGNTGELFF,TGCGCCAGCAGCCAAGCTTTTGGGAACACCGGGGAGCTGTTTTTT
.,TRBV11-2,TRBJ2-7,.,CASSLGQVIYEQYF,TGTGCCAGCAGCTTAGGACAGGTGATCTACGAGCAGTACTTC
.,TRBV30,TRBJ2-7,TRBD1,CAWSGSRDSQNEQYF,TGTGCCTGGAGTGGCTCCAGGGACAGCCAGAACGAGCAGTACTTC
.,TRBV30,TRBJ2-6,.,CASDVTSGANVLTF,TGTGCCTCCGATGTGACATCTGGGGCCAACGTCCTGACTTTC
.,TRBV7-8,TRBJ1-3,.,CASSLKGGSGNTIYF,TGTGCCAGCAGCTTAAAAGGTGGCTCTGGAAACACCATATATTTT
.,TRBV27,TRBJ2-5,TRBD1,CASSFQGASGTQYF,TGTGCCAGCAGTTTTCAGGGGGCAAGTGGGACCCAGTACTTC